The 9 T cell receptor beta chains presented below share a single source sample, sequenced in a study of T-cell reconstitution after alpha-beta-depleted transplantation in children. TCRbeta library construction was performed incorporating unique molecular identifiers. TCRdb passed the PCR reads through MiXCR, listing each CDR3 protein once. The sample yields 280,000 or so distinct CDR3 sequences, more than 9% seen once. Sequences were derived from peripheral blood, sampled 180 days after TCRalphabeta/CD19-depleted stem cell transplant. All receptors come from a male patient aged 2-10 years who had a stem cell transplant for chronic granulomatous disease, so the T cells may come from the graft donor.

This clonotype occurred many times. The chain couples TRBV29-1 to TRBJ2-7; D is ambiguous. The CDR3 extends over 12 amino acids. Trimming removed 4 bases at V and 3 bases at J, with 10 bases between. CDR1 is SQVTM, CDR2 ANQGSEA, per germline. The CDR3, as DNA: TGCAGCGTTGGGGGTGGCATCTACGAGCAGTACTTC. Translation gives CSVGGGIYEQYF.

This clonotype has a count of ten or more. The chain joins TRBV10-3 to TRBJ2-1; 8 positions match TRBD1. The CDR3 covers 14 residues. V lost 4 bases to trimming and J lost 6 bases; unmatched junction nucleotides: 5. Looked up from germline, CDR1 is ENHRY and CDR2 is SYGVKD. CDR3 residues: CAISGSGGPNEQFF. In nucleotides, the CDR3 is TGTGCCATCAGTGGGTCAGGGGGCCCCAATGAGCAGTTCTTC.

This clonotype was recorded at least ten times. CDR3 sequence reads: CASSFLAGMANEQFF. The DNA for the CDR3 is TGCGCCAGCAGCTTTCTAGCGGGTATGGCGAATGAGCAGTTCTTC. The chain is built from TRBV5-1 and TRBJ2-1, with 8 bases matching TRBD2. The CDR3 runs 15 residues. Per the germline V gene, CDR1 is SGHRS and CDR2 is YFSETQ. J was trimmed by 7 bases and V by 2 bases; bases with no gene match: 8.

This clonotype was observed many times. This CDR3 is CASSSQREPLYAQYF. CDR3 sequence (DNA): TGTGCCAGCAGTTCGCAGCGGGAGCCCCTGTATGCCCAGTACTTC. This chain connects TRBV6-5 to TRBJ2-5, with 8 nucleotides matching TRBD2. J lost 9 bases, V lost 4 bases, and 13 bases had no gene match. Germline V gene sequence: CDR1 MNHEY, CDR2 SVGAGI. The CDR3 is 15 residues long.

The table lists this clonotype with many counts. V gene TRBV29-1 combines with J gene TRBJ2-7; D call uncertain. Germline CDR1 reads SQVTM; CDR2 reads ANQGSEA. The CDR3 is made up of 11 amino acids. V lost 4 bases and J lost 7, with 11 bases in between. This CDR3 is CSVGLGREQYF. CDR3 nucleotides: TGCAGCGTTGGTCTAGGGCGGGAGCAGTACTTC.

Only a few counts were recorded for this clonotype. The rearrangement links TRBV28 to TRBJ1-5; D uncertain. The CDR3 contains 15 residues. Between the trimmed V and J ends, which lost 6 bases and 7 bases, there was a span of 19 bases. Looked up from germline, CDR1 is MDHEN and CDR2 is SYDVKM. CDR3 sequence reads: CASRLAVQGGQPQHF. The CDR3 DNA sequence: TGTGCCAGCAGGTTAGCGGTCCAAGGCGGGCAGCCCCAGCATTTT.

This clonotype was detected many times. V gene TRBV10-3 combines with J gene TRBJ1-5; D may be TRBD1 (6 bases). With 4 bases removed from V and 3 bases from J, the gap between germline ends came to 10 bases. The germline V gene has CDR1 ENHRY and CDR2 SYGVKD. The CDR3 is 14 residues long. CDR3 sequence (DNA): TGTGCCATCAGTGGGGGGGGCCCCAATCAGCCCCAGCATTTT. Encoded protein: CAISGGGPNQPQHF.

This clonotype was observed many times. The chain recombines TRBV12-3 or TRBV12-4 with TRBJ1-2, with D perhaps TRBD1 (5 bases). Deletions cut 0 bases from V and 4 bases from J, with 12 bases between. The CDR3 consists of 15 residues. The CDR3 DNA follows: TGTGCCAGCAGTTTAGCGGGGGGGAAAGGCTATGGCTACACCTTC. Translation gives CASSLAGGKGYGYTF.

The sample holds many counts of this clonotype. The rearrangement joins TRBV7-2 to TRBJ2-1, with 8 bases fitting TRBD1. Germline assignment: CDR1 SGHTA and CDR2 FQGNSA. CDR3 length: 15 amino acids. Trimming took 4 bases from V and 3 from J; bases not matched to a gene: 5. In DNA form, the CDR3 reads TGTGCCAGCAGCTGGGGGACAGGACTCTACAATGAGCAGTTCTTC. This translates into CASSWGTGLYNEQFF. Complete variable domain (other parts from reference TRBV7-2 and TRBJ2-1): GAGVSQSPSNKVTEKGKDVELRCDPISGHTALYWYRQSLGQGLEFLIYFQGNSAPDKSGLPSDRFSAERTGGSVSTLTIQRTQQEDSAVYLCASSWGTGLYNEQFFGPGTRLTVL.